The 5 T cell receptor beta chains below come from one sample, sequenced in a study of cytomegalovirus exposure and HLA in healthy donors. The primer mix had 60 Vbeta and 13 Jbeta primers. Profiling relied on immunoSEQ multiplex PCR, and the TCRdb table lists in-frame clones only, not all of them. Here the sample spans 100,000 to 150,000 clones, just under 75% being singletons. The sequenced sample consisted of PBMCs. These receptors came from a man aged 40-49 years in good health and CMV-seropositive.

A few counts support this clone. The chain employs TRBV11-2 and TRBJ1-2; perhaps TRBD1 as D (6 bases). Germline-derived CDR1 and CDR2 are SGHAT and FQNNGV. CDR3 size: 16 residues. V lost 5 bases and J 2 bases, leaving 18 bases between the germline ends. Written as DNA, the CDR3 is TGTGCCAGCAGCCGAGAGCGGGGGGGCCGCAACTATGGCTACACCTTC. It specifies CASSRERGGRNYGYTF.

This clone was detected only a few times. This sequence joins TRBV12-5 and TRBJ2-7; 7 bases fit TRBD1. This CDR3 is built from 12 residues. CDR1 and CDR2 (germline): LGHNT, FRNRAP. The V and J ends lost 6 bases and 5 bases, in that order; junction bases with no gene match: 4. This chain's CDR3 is CASGFTGDEQYF. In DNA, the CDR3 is TGTGCTAGTGGCTTTACAGGGGACGAGCAGTACTTC. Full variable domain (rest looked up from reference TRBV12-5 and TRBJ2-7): DARVTQTPRHKVTEMGQEVTMRCQPILGHNTVFWYRQTMMQGLELLAYFRNRAPLDDSGMPKDRFSAEMPDATLATLKIQPSEPRDSAVYFCASGFTGDEQYFGPGTRLTVT.

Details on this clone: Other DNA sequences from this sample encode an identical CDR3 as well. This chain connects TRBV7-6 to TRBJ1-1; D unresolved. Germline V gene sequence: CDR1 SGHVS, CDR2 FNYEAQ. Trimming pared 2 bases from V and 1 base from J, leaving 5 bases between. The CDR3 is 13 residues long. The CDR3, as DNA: TGTGCCAGCAGCTTACAGGAGAACACTGAAGCTTTCTTT. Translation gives CASSLQENTEAFF.

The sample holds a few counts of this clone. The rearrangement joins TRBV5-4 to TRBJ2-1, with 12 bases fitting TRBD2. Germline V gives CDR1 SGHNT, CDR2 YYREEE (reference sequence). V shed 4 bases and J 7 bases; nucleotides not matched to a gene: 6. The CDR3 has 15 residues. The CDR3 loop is CASSTLTSGSNEQFF. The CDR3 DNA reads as TGTGCCAGCAGCACCTTGACTAGCGGGAGTAATGAGCAGTTCTTC.

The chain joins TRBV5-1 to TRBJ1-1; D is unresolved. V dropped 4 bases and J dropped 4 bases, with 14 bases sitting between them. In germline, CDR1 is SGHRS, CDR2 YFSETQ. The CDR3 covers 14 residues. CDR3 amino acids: CASSRGDFGTEAFF. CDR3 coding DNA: TGCGCCAGCAGCCGCGGGGATTTTGGCACTGAAGCTTTCTTT. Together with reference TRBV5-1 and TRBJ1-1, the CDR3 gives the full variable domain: KAGVTQTPRYLIKTRGQQVTLSCSPISGHRSVSWYQQTPGQGLQFLFEYFSETQRNKGNFPGRFSGRQFSNSRSEMNVSTLELGDSALYLCASSRGDFGTEAFFGQGTRLTVV.